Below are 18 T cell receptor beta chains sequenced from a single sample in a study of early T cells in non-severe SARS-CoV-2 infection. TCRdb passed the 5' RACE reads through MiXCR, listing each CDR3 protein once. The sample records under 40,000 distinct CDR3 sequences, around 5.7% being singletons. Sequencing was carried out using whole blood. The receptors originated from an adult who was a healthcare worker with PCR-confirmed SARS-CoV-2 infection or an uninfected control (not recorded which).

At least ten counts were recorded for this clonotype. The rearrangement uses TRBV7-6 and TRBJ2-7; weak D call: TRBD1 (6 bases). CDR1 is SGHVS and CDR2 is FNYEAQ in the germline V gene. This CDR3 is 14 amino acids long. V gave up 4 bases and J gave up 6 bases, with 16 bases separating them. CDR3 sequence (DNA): TGTGCCAGCAGCTCAACTCCCGAAGGGGGCGAGCAGTACTTC. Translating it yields CASSSTPEGGEQYF.

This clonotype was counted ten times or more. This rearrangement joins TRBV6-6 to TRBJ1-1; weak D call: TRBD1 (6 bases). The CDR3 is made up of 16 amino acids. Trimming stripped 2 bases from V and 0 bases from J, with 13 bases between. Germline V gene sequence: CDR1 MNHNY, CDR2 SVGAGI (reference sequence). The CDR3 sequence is CASSYGGRLMNTEAFF. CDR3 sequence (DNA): TGTGCCAGCAGTTACGGGGGGCGATTGATGAACACTGAAGCTTTCTTT.

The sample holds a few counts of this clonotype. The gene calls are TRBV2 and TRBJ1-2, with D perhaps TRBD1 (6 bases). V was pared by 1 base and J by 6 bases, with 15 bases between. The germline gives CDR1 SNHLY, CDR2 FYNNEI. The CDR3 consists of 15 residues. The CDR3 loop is CASSEGHSGANGYTF. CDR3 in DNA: TGTGCCAGCAGTGAAGGTCATTCGGGGGCGAATGGCTACACCTTC.

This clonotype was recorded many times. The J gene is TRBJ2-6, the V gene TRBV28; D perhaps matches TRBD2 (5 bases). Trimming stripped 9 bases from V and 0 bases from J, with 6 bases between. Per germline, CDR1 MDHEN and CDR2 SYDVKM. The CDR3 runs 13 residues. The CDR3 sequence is CASGGSGANVLTF. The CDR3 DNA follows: TGTGCCAGTGGAGGCTCTGGGGCCAACGTCCTGACTTTC.

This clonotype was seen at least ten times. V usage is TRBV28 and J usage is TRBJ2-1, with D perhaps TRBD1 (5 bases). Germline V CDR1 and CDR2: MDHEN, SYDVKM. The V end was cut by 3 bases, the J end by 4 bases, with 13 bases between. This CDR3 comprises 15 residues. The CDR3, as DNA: TGTGCCAGCAGTTTGACCCCTAGGGGTTACAATGAGCAGTTCTTC. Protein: CASSLTPRGYNEQFF.

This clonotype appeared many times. In DNA, the CDR3 is TGTGCCAGCAGCTTGGACGGACTAGCGGGAGGGCATGGTGAGCAGTTCTTC. Encoded protein: CASSLDGLAGGHGEQFF. V and J are TRBV5-4 and TRBJ2-1; 15 bases line up with TRBD2. Germline V gene lookup returns CDR1 SGHNT and CDR2 YYREEE (reference sequence). The junction had 7 bases not matched to a gene; V was cut back by 0 bases and J by 9 bases. The CDR3 runs 17 residues.

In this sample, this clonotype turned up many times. CDR3 protein: CASSIREDPYNEQFF. CDR3 bases: TGTGCCAGTAGTATTAGGGAGGACCCCTACAATGAGCAGTTCTTC. The V and J genes are TRBV19 and TRBJ2-1, with D possibly being TRBD2 (6 bases). Germline V gene lookup returns CDR1 LNHDA and CDR2 SQIVND (reference sequence). Trimming cost V 3 bases and J 2 bases, with 11 bases left between them. CDR3 length: 15 amino acids. The variable domain in full, with the rest retrieved from reference TRBV19 and TRBJ2-1, is DGGITQSPKYLFRKEGQNVTLSCEQNLNHDAMYWYRQDPGQGLRLIYYSQIVNDFQKGDIAEGYSVSREKKESFPLTVTSAQKNPTAFYLCASSIREDPYNEQFFGPGTRLTVL.

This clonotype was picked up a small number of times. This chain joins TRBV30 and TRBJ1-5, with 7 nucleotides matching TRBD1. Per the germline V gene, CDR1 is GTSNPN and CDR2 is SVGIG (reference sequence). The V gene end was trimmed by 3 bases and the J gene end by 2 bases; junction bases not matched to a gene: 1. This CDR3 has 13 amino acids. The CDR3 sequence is CAWSGQGNQPQHF. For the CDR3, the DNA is TGTGCCTGGAGCGGACAGGGCAATCAGCCCCAGCATTTT.

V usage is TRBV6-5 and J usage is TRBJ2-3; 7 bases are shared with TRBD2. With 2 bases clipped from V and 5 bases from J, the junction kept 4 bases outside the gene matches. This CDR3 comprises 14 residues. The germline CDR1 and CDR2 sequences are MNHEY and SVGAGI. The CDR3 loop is CASSYAGAKDTQYF. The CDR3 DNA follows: TGTGCCAGCAGTTACGCGGGAGCTAAAGATACGCAGTATTTT.

The CDR3 spells CATSRGTAGEQYF. In nucleotides, the CDR3 is TGTGCCACCAGCAGAGGGACGGCGGGCGAGCAGTACTTC. The chain recombines TRBV15 with TRBJ2-7, with TRBD2 as a possible D gene (5 bases). Trimming took off 1 base at V and 6 bases at J, with 10 bases between the two ends. The CDR3 runs 13 residues. Germline V gives CDR1 LNHNV, CDR2 YYDKDF (reference sequence).

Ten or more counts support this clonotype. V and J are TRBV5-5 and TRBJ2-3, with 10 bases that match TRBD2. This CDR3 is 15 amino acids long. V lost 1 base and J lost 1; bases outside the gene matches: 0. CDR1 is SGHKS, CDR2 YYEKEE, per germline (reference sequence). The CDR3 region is CASSLTSGGTDTQYF. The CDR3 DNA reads TGTGCCAGCAGCTTGACTAGCGGGGGCACAGATACGCAGTATTTT.

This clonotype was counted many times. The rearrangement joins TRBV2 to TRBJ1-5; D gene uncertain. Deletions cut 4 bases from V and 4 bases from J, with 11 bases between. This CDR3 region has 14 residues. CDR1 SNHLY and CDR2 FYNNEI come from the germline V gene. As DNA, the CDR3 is TGTGCCAGCAGTGCGGGTCCTCGGAATCAGCCCCAGCATTTT. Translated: CASSAGPRNQPQHF.

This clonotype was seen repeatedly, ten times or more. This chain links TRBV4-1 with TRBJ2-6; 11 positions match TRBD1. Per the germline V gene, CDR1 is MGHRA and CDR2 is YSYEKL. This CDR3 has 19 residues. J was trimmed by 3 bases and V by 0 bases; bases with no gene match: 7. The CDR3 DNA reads TGCGCCAGCAGCCAAGATCCGGGACAGGGGGTTTTTGGGGCCAACGTCCTGACTTTC. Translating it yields CASSQDPGQGVFGANVLTF.

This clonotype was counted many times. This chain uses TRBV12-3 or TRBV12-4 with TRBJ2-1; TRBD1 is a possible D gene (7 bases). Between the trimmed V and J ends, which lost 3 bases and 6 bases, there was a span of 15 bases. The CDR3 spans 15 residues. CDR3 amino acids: CASSFARGDFNEQFF. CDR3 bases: TGTGCCAGCAGTTTTGCCAGGGGGGACTTCAATGAGCAGTTCTTC.

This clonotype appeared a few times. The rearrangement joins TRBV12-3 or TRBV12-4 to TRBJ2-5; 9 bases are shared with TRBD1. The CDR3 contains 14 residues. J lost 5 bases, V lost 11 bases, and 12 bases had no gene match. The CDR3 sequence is CASQRGQGFETQYF. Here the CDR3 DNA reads TGTGCCTCTCAACGAGGACAGGGGTTTGAGACCCAGTACTTC.

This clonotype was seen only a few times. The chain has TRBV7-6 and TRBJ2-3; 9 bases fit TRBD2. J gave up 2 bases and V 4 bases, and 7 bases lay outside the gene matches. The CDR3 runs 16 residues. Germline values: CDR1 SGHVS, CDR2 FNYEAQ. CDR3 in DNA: TGTGCCAGCAGCTCGAGGCGGGAGGGTATCACAGATACGCAGTATTTT. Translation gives CASSSRREGITDTQYF. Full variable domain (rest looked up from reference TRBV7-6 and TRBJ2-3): GAGVSQSPRYKVTKRGQDVALRCDPISGHVSLYWYRQALGQGPEFLTYFNYEAQQDKSGLPNDRFSAERPEGSISTLTIQRTEQRDSAMYRCASSSRREGITDTQYFGPGTRLTVL.

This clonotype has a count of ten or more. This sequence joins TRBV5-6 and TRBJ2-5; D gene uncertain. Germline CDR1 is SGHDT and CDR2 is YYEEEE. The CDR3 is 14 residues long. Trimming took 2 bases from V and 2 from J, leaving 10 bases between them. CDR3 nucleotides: TGTGCCAGCAGCTTTAAAAACAGTCAAGAGACCCAGTACTTC. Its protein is CASSFKNSQETQYF. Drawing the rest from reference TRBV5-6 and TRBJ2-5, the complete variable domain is DAGVTQSPTHLIKTRGQQVTLRCSPKSGHDTVSWYQQALGQGPQFIFQYYEEEERQRGNFPDRFSGHQFPNYSSELNVNALLLGDSALYLCASSFKNSQETQYFGPGTRLLVL.

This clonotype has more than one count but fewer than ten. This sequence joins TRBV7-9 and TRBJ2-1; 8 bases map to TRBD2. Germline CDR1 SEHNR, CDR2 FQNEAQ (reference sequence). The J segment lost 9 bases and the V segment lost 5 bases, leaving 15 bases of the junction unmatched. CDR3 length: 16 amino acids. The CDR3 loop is CASSHPAGREASEQFF. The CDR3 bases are TGTGCCAGCAGCCACCCCGCCGGGAGGGAGGCGAGTGAGCAGTTCTTC.